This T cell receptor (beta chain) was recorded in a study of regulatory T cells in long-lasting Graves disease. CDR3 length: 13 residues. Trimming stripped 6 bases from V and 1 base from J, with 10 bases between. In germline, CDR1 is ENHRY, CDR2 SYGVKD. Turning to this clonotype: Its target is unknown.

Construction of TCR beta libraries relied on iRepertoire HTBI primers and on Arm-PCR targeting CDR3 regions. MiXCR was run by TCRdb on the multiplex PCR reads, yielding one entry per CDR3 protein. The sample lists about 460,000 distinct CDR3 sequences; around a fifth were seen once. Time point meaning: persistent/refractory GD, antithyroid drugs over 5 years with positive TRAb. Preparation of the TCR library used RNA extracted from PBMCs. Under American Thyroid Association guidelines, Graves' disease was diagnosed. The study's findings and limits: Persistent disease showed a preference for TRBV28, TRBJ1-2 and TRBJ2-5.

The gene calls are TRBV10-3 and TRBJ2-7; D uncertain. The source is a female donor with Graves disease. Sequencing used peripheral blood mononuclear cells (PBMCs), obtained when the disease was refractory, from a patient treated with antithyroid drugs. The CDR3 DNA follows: TGTGCCATCAGGGGTAGGCTATCCTACGAGCAGTACTTC. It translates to CAIRGRLSYEQYF.